The entry below describes one TCR beta chain. Its antigen is undetermined. This entry comes from a study of shared clonotypes between healthy human individuals. Study-level findings and limits: The sampled material consisted only of blood, and tissue repertoires are likely to differ. Rarefaction curves obtained for sorted subsets showed sequencing incomplete despite large depth.

Germline values: CDR1 SGHVS, CDR2 FQNEAQ. This CDR3 comprises 16 residues. Deletions cut 5 bases from V and 1 base from J, with 18 bases between. Clones were sequenced by immunoSEQ multiplex PCR, and TCRdb holds only the in-frame ones, with some missing. This table holds roughly 2.1 million clones, approximately 94% found once. CD45RO negativity and positive selection for CCR7 defined naive CD8 cells, a population that excluded terminally differentiated effector memory CD45RA+ cells. Sequenced: naive CD8+ T cells from PBMCs. V usage is TRBV7-8 and J usage is TRBJ2-7, with a possible D match to TRBD2 (6 bases). This clonotype was sampled from a man younger than 30 in good health. Some clones in this sample may be carry-over from other donors' samples. The CDR3 coding sequence is TGTGCCAGCAGCATAGGGTTAGCGGCCGCTTCCTACGAGCAGTACTTC. Protein sequence: CASSIGLAAASYEQYF.